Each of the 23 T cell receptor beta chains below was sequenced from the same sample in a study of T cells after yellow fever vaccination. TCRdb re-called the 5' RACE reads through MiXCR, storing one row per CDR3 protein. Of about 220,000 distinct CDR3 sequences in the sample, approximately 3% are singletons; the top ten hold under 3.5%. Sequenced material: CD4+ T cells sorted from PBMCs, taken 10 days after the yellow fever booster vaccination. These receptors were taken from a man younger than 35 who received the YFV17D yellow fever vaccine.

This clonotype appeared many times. The CDR3: CASSPDRAGSGELFF. In DNA form, the CDR3 reads TGTGCCAGCAGCCCGGACAGGGCAGGGTCCGGGGAGCTGTTTTTT. The chain recombines TRBV7-2 with TRBJ2-2; TRBD1 matches at 8 bases. The junction had 8 bases not matched to a gene; V was cut back by 5 bases and J by 6 bases. CDR3 length: 15 amino acids. From germline, CDR1 is SGHTA and CDR2 FQGNSA.

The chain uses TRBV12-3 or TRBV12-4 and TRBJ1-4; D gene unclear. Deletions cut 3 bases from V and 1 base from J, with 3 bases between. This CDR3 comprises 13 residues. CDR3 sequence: CASSFLTNEKLFF. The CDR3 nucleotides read TGTGCCAGCAGTTTTTTAACTAATGAAAAACTGTTTTTT.

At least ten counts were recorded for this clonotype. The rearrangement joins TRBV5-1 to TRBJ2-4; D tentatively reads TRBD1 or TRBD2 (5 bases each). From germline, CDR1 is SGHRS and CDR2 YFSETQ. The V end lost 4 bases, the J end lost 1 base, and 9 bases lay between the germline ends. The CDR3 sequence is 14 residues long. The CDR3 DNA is TGCGCCAGCAGCACCGAGGGGGCCAAAAACATTCAGTACTTC. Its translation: CASSTEGAKNIQYF.

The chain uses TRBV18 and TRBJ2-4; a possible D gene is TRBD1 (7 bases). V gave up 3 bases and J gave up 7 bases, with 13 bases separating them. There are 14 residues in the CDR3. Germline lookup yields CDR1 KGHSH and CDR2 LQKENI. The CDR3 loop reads CASSPRGQWNIQYF. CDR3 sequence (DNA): TGTGCCAGCTCACCGCGGGGACAGTGGAACATTCAGTACTTC.

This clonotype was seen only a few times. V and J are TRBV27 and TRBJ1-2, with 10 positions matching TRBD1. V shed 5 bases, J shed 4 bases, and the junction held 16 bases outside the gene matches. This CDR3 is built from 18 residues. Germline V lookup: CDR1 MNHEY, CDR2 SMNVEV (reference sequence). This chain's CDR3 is CASSKKPGQGIGGYGYTF. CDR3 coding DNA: TGTGCCAGCAGTAAGAAACCGGGACAGGGGATTGGTGGCTATGGCTACACCTTC.

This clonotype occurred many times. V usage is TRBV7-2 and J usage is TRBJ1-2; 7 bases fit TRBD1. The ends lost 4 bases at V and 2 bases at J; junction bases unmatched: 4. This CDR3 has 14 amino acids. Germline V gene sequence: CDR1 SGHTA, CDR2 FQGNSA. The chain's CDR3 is CASSSWTGNYGYTF. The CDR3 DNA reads TGTGCCAGCAGCTCCTGGACAGGAAACTATGGCTACACCTTC. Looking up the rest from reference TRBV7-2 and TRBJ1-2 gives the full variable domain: GAGVSQSPSNKVTEKGKDVELRCDPISGHTALYWYRQSLGQGLEFLIYFQGNSAPDKSGLPSDRFSAERTGGSVSTLTIQRTQQEDSAVYLCASSSWTGNYGYTFGSGTRLTVV.

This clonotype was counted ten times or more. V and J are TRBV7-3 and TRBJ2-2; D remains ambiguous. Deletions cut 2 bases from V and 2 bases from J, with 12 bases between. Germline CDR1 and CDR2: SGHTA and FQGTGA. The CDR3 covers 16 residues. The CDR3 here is CASSLFNSLNTGELFF. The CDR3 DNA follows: TGTGCCAGCAGCTTATTTAACTCCCTAAACACCGGGGAGCTGTTTTTT.

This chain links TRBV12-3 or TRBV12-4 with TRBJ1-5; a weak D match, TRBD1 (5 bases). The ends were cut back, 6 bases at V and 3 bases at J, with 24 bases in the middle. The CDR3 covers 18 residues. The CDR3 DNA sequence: TGTGCCAGCAGCCAGGACTTCCTCGGAGGGGTGAACAATCAGCCCCAGCATTTT. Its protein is CASSQDFLGGVNNQPQHF.

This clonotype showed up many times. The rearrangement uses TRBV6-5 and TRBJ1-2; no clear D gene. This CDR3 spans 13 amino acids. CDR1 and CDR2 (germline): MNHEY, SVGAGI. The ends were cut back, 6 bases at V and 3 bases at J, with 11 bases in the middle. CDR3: CASRPQADYGYTF. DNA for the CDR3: TGTGCCAGCAGACCACAAGCGGACTATGGCTACACCTTC.

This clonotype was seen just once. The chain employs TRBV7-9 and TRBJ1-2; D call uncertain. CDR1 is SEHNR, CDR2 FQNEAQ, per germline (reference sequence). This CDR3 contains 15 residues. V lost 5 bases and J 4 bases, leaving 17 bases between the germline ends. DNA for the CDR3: TGTGCCAGCAGCCTTTCGGTGTCGGTTGTCTATGGCTACACCTTC. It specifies CASSLSVSVVYGYTF.

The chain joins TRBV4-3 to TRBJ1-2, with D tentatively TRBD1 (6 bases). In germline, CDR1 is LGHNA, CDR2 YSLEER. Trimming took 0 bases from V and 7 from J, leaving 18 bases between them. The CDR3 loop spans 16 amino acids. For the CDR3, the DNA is TGCGCCAGCAGCCAAGATCTGGGGGGCGTTCTCTCTGGCTACACCTTC. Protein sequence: CASSQDLGGVLSGYTF.

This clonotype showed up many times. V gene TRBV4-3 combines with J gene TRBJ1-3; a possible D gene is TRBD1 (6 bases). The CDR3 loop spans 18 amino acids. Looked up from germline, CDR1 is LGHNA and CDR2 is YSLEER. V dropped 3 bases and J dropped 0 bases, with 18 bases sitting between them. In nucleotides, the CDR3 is TGCGCCAGCAGCCAGGCCTACGGACAGCTCTCCTCTGGAAACACCATATATTTT. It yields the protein CASSQAYGQLSSGNTIYF.

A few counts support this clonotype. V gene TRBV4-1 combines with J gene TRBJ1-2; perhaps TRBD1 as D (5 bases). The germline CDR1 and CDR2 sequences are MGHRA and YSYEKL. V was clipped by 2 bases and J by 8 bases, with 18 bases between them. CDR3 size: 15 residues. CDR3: CASSQPRSGGRGYTF. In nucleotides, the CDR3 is TGCGCCAGCAGCCAACCCAGATCCGGGGGGAGAGGCTACACCTTC.

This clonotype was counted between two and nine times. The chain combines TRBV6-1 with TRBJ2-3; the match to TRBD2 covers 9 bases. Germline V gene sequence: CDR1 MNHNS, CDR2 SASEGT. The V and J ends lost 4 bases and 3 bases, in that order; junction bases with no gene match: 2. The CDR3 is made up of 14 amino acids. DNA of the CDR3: TGTGCCAGCAGTGGTAGCGGGGGAACAGATACGCAGTATTTT. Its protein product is CASSGSGGTDTQYF.

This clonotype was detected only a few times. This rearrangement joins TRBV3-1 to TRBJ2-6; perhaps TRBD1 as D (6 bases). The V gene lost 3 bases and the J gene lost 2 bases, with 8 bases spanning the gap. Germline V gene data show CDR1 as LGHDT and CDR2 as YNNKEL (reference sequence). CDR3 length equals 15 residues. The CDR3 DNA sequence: TGTGCCAGCAGCCACAGGGGAGCTGGGGCCAACGTCCTGACTTTC. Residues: CASSHRGAGANVLTF. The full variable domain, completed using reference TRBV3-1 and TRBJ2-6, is DTAVSQTPKYLVTQMGNDKSIKCEQNLGHDTMYWYKQDSKKFLKIMFSYNNKELIINETVPNRFSPKSPDKAHLNLHINSLELGDSAVYFCASSHRGAGANVLTFGAGSRLTVL.

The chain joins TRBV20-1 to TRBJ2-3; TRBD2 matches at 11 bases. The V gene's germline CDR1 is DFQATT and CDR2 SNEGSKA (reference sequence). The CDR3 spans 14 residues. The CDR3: CTSRGLAGGDTQYF. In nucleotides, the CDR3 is TGCACTTCGAGAGGCCTAGCGGGGGGAGATACGCAGTATTTT.

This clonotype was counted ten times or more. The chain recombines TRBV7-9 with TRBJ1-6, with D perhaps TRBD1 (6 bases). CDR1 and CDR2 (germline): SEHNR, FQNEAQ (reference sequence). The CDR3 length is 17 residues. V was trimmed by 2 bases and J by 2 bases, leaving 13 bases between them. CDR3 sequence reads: CASSLSRGQTYNSPLHF. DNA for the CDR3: TGTGCCAGCAGCTTATCAAGGGGACAAACCTATAATTCACCCCTCCACTTT. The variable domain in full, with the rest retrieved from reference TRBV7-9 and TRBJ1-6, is DTGVSQNPRHKITKRGQNVTFRCDPISEHNRLYWYRQTLGQGPEFLTYFQNEAQLEKSRLLSDRFSAERPKGSFSTLEIQRTEQGDSAMYLCASSLSRGQTYNSPLHFGNGTRLTVT.

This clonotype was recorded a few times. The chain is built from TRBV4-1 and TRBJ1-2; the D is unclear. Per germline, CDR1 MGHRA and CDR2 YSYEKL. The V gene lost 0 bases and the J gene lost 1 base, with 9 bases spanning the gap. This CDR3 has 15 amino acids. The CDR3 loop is CASSQDRALNYGYTF. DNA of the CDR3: TGCGCCAGCAGCCAAGATAGGGCTCTTAACTATGGCTACACCTTC.

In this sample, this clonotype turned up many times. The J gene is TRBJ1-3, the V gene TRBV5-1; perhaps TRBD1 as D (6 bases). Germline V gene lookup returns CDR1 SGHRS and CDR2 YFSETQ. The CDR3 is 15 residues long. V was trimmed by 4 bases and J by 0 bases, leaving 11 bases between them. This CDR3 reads CASSLGQISGNTIYF. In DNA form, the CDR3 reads TGCGCCAGCAGCCTGGGACAAATCTCTGGAAACACCATATATTTT.

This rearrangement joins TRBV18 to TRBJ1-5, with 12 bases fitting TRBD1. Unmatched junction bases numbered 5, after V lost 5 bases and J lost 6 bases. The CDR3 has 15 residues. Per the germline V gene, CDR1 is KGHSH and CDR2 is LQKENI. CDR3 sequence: CASSAGTGGIQPQHF. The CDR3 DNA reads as TGTGCCAGCTCAGCGGGGACAGGGGGCATTCAGCCCCAGCATTTT.

The CDR3 reads CASIGQKNYYNSPLHF. As DNA, the CDR3 is TGTGCCAGCATTGGGCAGAAAAATTATTATAATTCACCCCTCCACTTT. This chain joins TRBV6-6 and TRBJ1-6; D uncertain. The CDR3 has 16 amino acids. Trimming stripped 7 bases from V and 4 bases from J, with 17 bases between. CDR1 is MNHNY and CDR2 is SVGAGI in the germline V gene (reference sequence).

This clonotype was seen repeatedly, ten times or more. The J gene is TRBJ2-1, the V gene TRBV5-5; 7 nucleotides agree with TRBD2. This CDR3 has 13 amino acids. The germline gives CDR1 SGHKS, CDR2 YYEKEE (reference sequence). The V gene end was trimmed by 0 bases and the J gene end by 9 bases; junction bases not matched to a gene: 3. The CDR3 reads CASSLAGEGEQFF. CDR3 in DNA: TGTGCCAGCAGCTTGGCCGGGGAGGGTGAGCAGTTCTTC.

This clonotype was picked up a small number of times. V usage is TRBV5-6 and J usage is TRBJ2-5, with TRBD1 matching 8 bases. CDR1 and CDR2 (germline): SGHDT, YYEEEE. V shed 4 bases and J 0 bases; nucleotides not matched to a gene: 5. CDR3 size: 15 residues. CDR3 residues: CASSPRDRYQETQYF. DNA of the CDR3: TGTGCCAGCAGCCCCCGGGACAGGTACCAAGAGACCCAGTACTTC.